The T cell receptor (beta chain) described here comes from a study of blood T cell repertoires in COVID-19. About the study: Acute and convalescent COVID-19 samples came from the United States, Italy and Spain. PBMCs, B-cell-depleted T cells, or T cells provided the cDNA or gDNA that made up the material.

As handled by the study authors: Quantification of nucleated cells was approximated via reference gene primer amplification. The assay was immunoSEQ multiplex PCR, and TCRdb's table has in-frame clones only and misses some. V and J calls and clone size follow that table, whereas D and trimming were derived from the DNA. Altogether approximately 240,000 clones are present, more than 80% being singletons, with the ten largest covering over 4.5%. The CDR3 has 16 amino acids. Trimming shortened V by 7 bases and J by 9 bases, and 24 bases separated the two germline ends. Germline CDR1 KGHDR, CDR2 SFDVKD. This rearrangement joins TRBV24-1 to TRBJ2-1; D perhaps matches TRBD2 (6 bases). Sequencing input: peripheral blood. The clonotype comes from a human donor in a cohort sampled during active COVID-19. The DNA of the CDR3 is TGTGCCACCAGCGGAGGGAGAGAGGCGGTTGCTCCTGAGCAGTTCTTC. It specifies CATSGGREAVAPEQFF.